This T cell receptor (beta chain) was recorded in a study of blood T cell repertoires in COVID-19. Germline V CDR1 and CDR2: SGHRS, YFSETQ. The V gene lost 7 bases and the J gene lost 1 base, with 17 bases spanning the gap. The CDR3 spans 15 residues. The data were produced by immunoSEQ multiplex PCR, yet TCRdb's version contains in-frame clones alone and is incomplete. The sample holds about 250,000 clones, around 91% seen once. All enrollees were about 18 to 100 years old and from approximately 24 US areas. The TCR sequence derives from a woman aged 18-29 years who had recovered from COVID-19. The specimen was PBMCs or T cells enriched from blood (not recorded which). This chain connects TRBV5-1 to TRBJ1-1, with D perhaps matching TRBD1 (5 bases). The CDR3 loop is CASSHGGGRNTEAFF. DNA for the CDR3: TGCGCCAGCTCGCACGGGGGAGGTAGGAACACTGAAGCTTTCTTT.